These 28 T cell receptor beta chains were all obtained from the same sample, sequenced in a study of cytomegalovirus exposure and HLA in healthy donors. Vbeta (60) and Jbeta (13) primers were used in the PCR. Sequencing was performed with immunoSEQ multiplex PCR; in TCRdb, only in-frame clones are kept and a portion is missing. This repertoire shows approximately 160,000 clones, about 63% found once; its top ten account for less than 3%. Material: PBMCs. The receptors were sampled from a woman between 35 and 50 years old in good health and CMV-seropositive.

In its sample, this clone was seen a few times. This sequence joins TRBV6-1 and TRBJ1-1; the match to TRBD1 covers 7 bases. The CDR3 covers 14 residues. V lost 5 bases and J lost 1; bases outside the gene matches: 4. Germline-derived CDR1 and CDR2 are MNHNS and SASEGT. The CDR3 coding sequence is TGTGCCAGCAGTACGACAGGGAGGAACACTGAAGCTTTCTTT. Translation: CASSTTGRNTEAFF.

In DNA, the CDR3 is TGTGCCAGTAGTATAACTTCAGAAAGACAGTATTTTGATAGCAATCAGCCCCAGCATTTT. The encoded protein is CASSITSERQYFDSNQPQHF. V is TRBV19 and J is TRBJ1-5; D might be TRBD1 (5 bases). V was shortened by 2 bases and J by 0 bases, with 23 bases between the two germline ends. The CDR3 length is 20 residues. The V gene's germline CDR1 is LNHDA and CDR2 SQIVND (reference sequence).

The chain recombines TRBV7-2 with TRBJ2-1; 8 nucleotides align to TRBD1. The CDR3 sequence is 18 residues long. V dropped 5 bases and J dropped 0; count of bases not matched to a gene: 12. The germline V gene encodes CDR1 SGHTA and CDR2 FQGNSA. CDR3 in DNA: TGTGCCAGCAGCCTCTACCTCAGGGGGCAGAGCTCCTACAATGAGCAGTTCTTC. Translation: CASSLYLRGQSSYNEQFF.

V and J are TRBV28 and TRBJ1-1, with 7 bases matching TRBD1. The germline CDR1 and CDR2 sequences are MDHEN and SYDVKM. CDR3 size: 17 residues. The ends lost 1 base at V and 1 base at J; junction bases unmatched: 9. This CDR3 is CASSLYPVRGPNTEAFF. The CDR3 DNA sequence: TGTGCCAGCAGTTTATATCCGGTTAGGGGGCCGAACACTGAAGCTTTCTTT.

The chain joins TRBV4-2 to TRBJ1-3, with D hard to call. Germline V gives CDR1 LGHNA, CDR2 YNFKEQ. Deletions cut 0 bases from V and 2 bases from J, with 11 bases between. The CDR3 loop spans 16 amino acids. The CDR3 nucleotides read TGTGCCAGCAGCCAAGATATCGTCGCGGCTGGAAACACCATATATTTT. Amino acid sequence: CASSQDIVAAGNTIYF.

The chain has TRBV7-6 and TRBJ2-3; TRBD2 is a possible D gene (5 bases). V was trimmed by 2 bases and J by 4 bases, leaving 13 bases between them. The germline V gene encodes CDR1 SGHVS and CDR2 FNYEAQ. CDR3 length: 15 residues. The CDR3, as DNA: TGTGCCAGCAGCTTAATGGGAGTCGGGTCAGATACGCAGTATTTT. Translating gives CASSLMGVGSDTQYF.

This clone was recorded a few times. The same CDR3 arises from other DNA sequences in this sample as well. This chain connects TRBV7-2 to TRBJ2-3; D unresolved. The ends were cut back, 1 base at V and 4 bases at J, with 6 bases in the middle. Germline assignment: CDR1 SGHTA and CDR2 FQGNSA. The CDR3 has 13 amino acids. Here the CDR3 DNA reads TGTGCCAGCAGCTTAGTGGGCGCAGATACGCAGTATTTT. This encodes CASSLVGADTQYF.

The genes are TRBV7-9 and TRBJ2-1; no definite D call. The CDR3 loop spans 13 amino acids. Germline-derived CDR1 and CDR2 are SEHNR and FQNEAQ (reference sequence). Deletions cut 5 bases from V and 5 bases from J, with 10 bases between. The CDR3 loop is CASSLGGHNEQFF. The CDR3 DNA reads TGTGCCAGCAGCCTCGGTGGGCACAATGAGCAGTTCTTC.

V usage is TRBV5-4 and J usage is TRBJ2-7, with 10 bases identical to TRBD1. This CDR3 spans 20 amino acids. Unmatched junction bases numbered 22, after V lost 4 bases and J lost 3 bases. The germline V gene encodes CDR1 SGHNT and CDR2 YYREEE (reference sequence). CDR3 sequence: CASSPYRDRGYRSPHYEQYF. In DNA, the CDR3 is TGTGCCAGCAGCCCTTACCGGGACAGGGGCTATCGATCCCCACACTACGAGCAGTACTTC.

CDR3 DNA sequence: TGTGCCAGCCGGACAGGGTTGAATCAGCCCCAGCATTTT. Translating it yields CASRTGLNQPQHF. The chain joins TRBV6-6 to TRBJ1-5, with 8 bases identical to TRBD1. The V gene end was trimmed by 8 bases and the J gene end by 4 bases; junction bases not matched to a gene: 4. Germline-derived CDR1 and CDR2 are MNHNY and SVGAGI (reference sequence). The CDR3 is 13 residues long.

The chain employs TRBV29-1 and TRBJ2-1; 7 bases line up with TRBD1. The trim removed 5 bases at V and 2 bases at J, leaving 12 bases unmatched. The CDR3 is 16 residues long. Germline CDR1 SQVTM, CDR2 ANQGSEA. This CDR3 is CSVPPTGYFPYNEQFF. The CDR3 nucleotides are TGCAGCGTTCCCCCGACAGGGTATTTCCCCTACAATGAGCAGTTCTTC.

The chain recombines TRBV7-9 with TRBJ2-3, with 7 positions matching TRBD1. Germline CDR1 SEHNR, CDR2 FQNEAQ (reference sequence). This CDR3 has 13 residues. The V gene end was trimmed by 1 base and the J gene end by 9 bases; junction bases not matched to a gene: 4. The DNA for the CDR3 is TGTGCCAGCAGCTTAGAAGGGGGCGGGACGCAGTATTTT. This encodes CASSLEGGGTQYF.

The genes are TRBV28 and TRBJ2-1, with D possibly TRBD2 on 5 matching bases. Trimming stripped 4 bases from V and 0 bases from J, with 16 bases between. Germline V gives CDR1 MDHEN, CDR2 SYDVKM. This CDR3 is 17 amino acids long. CDR3 amino acids: CASSSHRVGSSYNEQFF. DNA for the CDR3: TGTGCCAGCAGTTCCCACCGTGTGGGGAGCTCCTACAATGAGCAGTTCTTC.

J is TRBJ1-2 and V is TRBV5-5; D may be TRBD1 (5 bases). Germline values: CDR1 SGHKS, CDR2 YYEKEE (reference sequence). The CDR3 contains 13 residues. V dropped 1 base and J dropped 2 bases, with 6 bases sitting between them. The CDR3 here is CASSLSGNYGYTF. In DNA, the CDR3 is TGTGCCAGCAGCTTGTCAGGGAACTATGGCTACACCTTC.

V gene TRBV5-4 combines with J gene TRBJ2-1, with TRBD2 identical over 7 bases. The CDR3 is made up of 15 amino acids. J gave up 8 bases and V 0 bases, and 8 bases lay outside the gene matches. The germline CDR1 and CDR2 sequences are SGHNT and YYREEE (reference sequence). CDR3 in DNA: TGTGCCAGCAGCTTGGGGACTTGGGCGGGAGATGAGCAGTTCTTC. It encodes CASSLGTWAGDEQFF.

This chain uses TRBV7-2 with TRBJ2-7; TRBD1 matches 7 bases. This CDR3 has 13 amino acids. CDR1 is SGHTA and CDR2 is FQGNSA in the germline V gene. V lost 5 bases and J lost 2; bases outside the gene matches: 3. CDR3 sequence reads: CASSRQGPYEQYF. CDR3 coding DNA: TGTGCCAGCAGCCGACAGGGTCCCTACGAGCAGTACTTC.

The chain combines TRBV2 with TRBJ2-7; 7 positions match TRBD2. The CDR3 loop spans 13 amino acids. Germline-derived CDR1 and CDR2 are SNHLY and FYNNEI. The V segment lost 8 bases and the J segment 3 bases; nucleotides outside the gene matches: 7. The CDR3 region is CASGGVQFYEQYF. The DNA of the CDR3 is TGTGCCAGCGGGGGGGTTCAATTCTACGAGCAGTACTTC.

This clone occurred a few times. V usage is TRBV5-1 and J usage is TRBJ1-4; 7 nucleotides line up with TRBD1. Germline assignment: CDR1 SGHRS and CDR2 YFSETQ. The junction had 4 bases not matched to a gene; V was cut back by 0 bases and J by 8 bases. The CDR3 totals 14 residues. As DNA, the CDR3 is TGCGCCAGCAGCTTGGGCCAGGGGGTAGAAAAACTGTTTTTT. Its protein product is CASSLGQGVEKLFF.

The V call is TRBV6-1, the J call TRBJ1-5, with D possibly being TRBD1 (5 bases). The CDR3 totals 16 residues. V lost 0 bases and J 0 bases, leaving 9 bases between the germline ends. Germline CDR1 is MNHNS and CDR2 is SASEGT. CDR3 residues: CASSEATGYSNQPQHF. Here the CDR3 DNA reads TGTGCCAGCAGTGAAGCAACAGGCTATAGCAATCAGCCCCAGCATTTT.

V gene TRBV25-1 combines with J gene TRBJ2-5; D is unresolved. There are 11 residues in the CDR3. Per the germline V gene, CDR1 is MGHDK and CDR2 is SYGVNS. Trimming removed 4 bases from V and 4 bases from J, with 4 bases in between. Here the CDR3 DNA reads TGTGCCAGCAGTGCATCAGAGACCCAGTACTTC. Its translation is CASSASETQYF.

The chain recombines TRBV28 with TRBJ1-2, with D uncertain. Trimming cost V 6 bases and J 4 bases, with 12 bases left between them. The CDR3 totals 13 residues. Germline values: CDR1 MDHEN, CDR2 SYDVKM. CDR3 in amino acids: CASRPTPLYGYTF. Here the CDR3 DNA reads TGTGCCAGCAGACCGACACCTCTCTATGGCTACACCTTC.

This clone has just a few counts. This sequence joins TRBV7-2 and TRBJ1-1; D is undetermined. The V end lost 2 bases, the J end lost 3 bases, and 4 bases lay between the germline ends. Per the germline V gene, CDR1 is SGHTA and CDR2 is FQGNSA. The CDR3 is made up of 12 amino acids. The CDR3: CASSLLDTEAFF. CDR3 nucleotide sequence: TGTGCCAGCAGCTTACTTGACACTGAAGCTTTCTTT. Based on the CDR3 plus reference TRBV7-2 and TRBJ1-1, the full variable domain is GAGVSQSPSNKVTEKGKDVELRCDPISGHTALYWYRQSLGQGLEFLIYFQGNSAPDKSGLPSDRFSAERTGGSVSTLTIQRTQQEDSAVYLCASSLLDTEAFFGQGTRLTVV.

This clone has a handful of counts. The V and J genes are TRBV19 and TRBJ1-3; TRBD1 matches 7 bases. CDR1 LNHDA and CDR2 SQIVND come from the germline V gene (reference sequence). The V gene end was trimmed by 9 bases and the J gene end by 0 bases; junction bases not matched to a gene: 14. CDR3 length: 17 residues. The CDR3 protein is CASQGGPRARSGNTIYF. The CDR3 DNA reads as TGTGCCAGCCAGGGGGGACCGAGAGCGCGCTCTGGAAACACCATATATTTT.

The gene calls are TRBV2 and TRBJ2-7; the D gene is possibly TRBD1 (6 bases). The CDR3 extends over 14 amino acids. The V gene's germline CDR1 is SNHLY and CDR2 FYNNEI. Between the trimmed V and J ends, which lost 4 bases and 3 bases, there was a span of 13 bases. The CDR3 DNA sequence: TGTGCCAGCAGTGCCCGGGACACAATCTACGAGCAGTACTTC. As protein: CASSARDTIYEQYF.

V gene TRBV6-1 combines with J gene TRBJ2-3, with unresolved D. The CDR3 contains 14 residues. The V gene's germline CDR1 is MNHNS and CDR2 SASEGT. Trimming left V 4 bases short and J 0 bases short, with 8 bases between. CDR3 amino acids: CASSALHSTDTQYF. CDR3 DNA: TGTGCCAGCAGTGCACTTCACAGCACAGATACGCAGTATTTT.

The chain couples TRBV2 to TRBJ2-1, with 9 bases that match TRBD2. V shed 3 bases and J 2 bases; nucleotides not matched to a gene: 2. Per germline, CDR1 SNHLY and CDR2 FYNNEI. This CDR3 spans 15 amino acids. The CDR3 loop reads CASSETSGAYNEQFF. Here the CDR3 DNA reads TGTGCCAGCAGTGAGACTAGCGGCGCCTACAATGAGCAGTTCTTC.

The chain has TRBV28 and TRBJ1-2; D remains unclear. Per germline, CDR1 MDHEN and CDR2 SYDVKM. V was clipped by 5 bases and J by 6 bases, with 7 bases between them. The CDR3 has 11 amino acids. This CDR3 reads CASSARDGYTF. DNA for the CDR3: TGTGCCAGCAGTGCCCGGGATGGCTACACCTTC.

The J gene is TRBJ2-7, the V gene TRBV9, with D possibly being TRBD1 (6 bases). V was pared by 4 bases and J by 1 base, with 12 bases between. Germline-derived CDR1 and CDR2 are SGDLS and YYNGEE. CDR3 size: 14 residues. CDR3 protein: CASSKTGLSYEQYF. The DNA of the CDR3 is TGTGCCAGCAGCAAAACAGGGTTATCCTACGAGCAGTACTTC.